These 27 T cell receptor beta chains came from one sample sequenced in a study of regulatory T cells in long-lasting Graves disease. Arm-PCR of CDR3 regions with iRepertoire HTBI primers generated TCR beta libraries. TCRdb independently ran MiXCR on the multiplex PCR reads; one entry per CDR3 protein. The sample lists 400,000 to 500,000 distinct CDR3 sequences; less than 20% were seen once. The sample's time point: newly diagnosed GD, antithyroid drugs for less than 3 months. PBMC RNA served as the TCR library source. The same specimen was also included in a second study, on T cells in Graves' hyperthyroidism and ophthalmopathy.

Sequencing was performed on peripheral blood mononuclear cells (PBMCs), taken at new diagnosis, from a patient treated with antithyroid drugs. The receptors were gathered from a woman younger than 35 with Graves disease.

The sample holds many counts of this clonotype. The chain links TRBV28 to TRBJ2-5; 8 positions agree with TRBD2. This CDR3 has 13 residues. V was pared by 6 bases and J by 5 bases, with 5 bases of the junction left unmatched. The germline V gene has CDR1 MDHEN and CDR2 SYDVKM. The chain's CDR3 is CASRLAGSETQYF. CDR3 DNA sequence: TGTGCCAGCAGGTTAGCGGGAAGTGAGACCCAGTACTTC.

In regard to this clonotype: This likely came from a read error, as a far larger clone is one base away. This chain links TRBV29-1 with TRBJ2-3, with TRBD2 matching over 10 bases. The end of the DNA aligns better with TRBJ2-1, so the J call may be wrong. The CDR3 spans 13 residues. Germline V lookup: CDR1 SQVTM, CDR2 ANQGSEA. In DNA form, the CDR3 reads TGCAGCGTTGGACTAGCGGGTTCCTACGAGCAGTTCTTC. Translating gives CSVGLAGSYEQFF.

As regards this clonotype: It may be a read error: a sequence one base away is much more abundant. This chain joins TRBV2 and TRBJ2-1, with D uncertain. Trimming took off 1 base at V and 2 bases at J, with 6 bases between the two ends. This CDR3 spans 14 amino acids. Germline V gives CDR1 SNHLY, CDR2 FYNNEI. As DNA, the CDR3 is TGTGCCAGCAGTGAAGATGGGACCTACAATGAGCAGTTCTTC. Translation: CASSEDGTYNEQFF.

This clonotype turned up a few times. The chain is built from TRBV12-3 or TRBV12-4 and TRBJ1-2; TRBD1 might be the D (5 bases). This CDR3 is built from 12 residues. The ends were cut back, 7 bases at V and 8 bases at J, with 14 bases in the middle. In nucleotides, the CDR3 is TGTGCCAGCACCAGAAGGGGCAGGGGCTACACCTTC. Encoded protein: CASTRRGRGYTF.

This clonotype was observed many times. This sequence joins TRBV18 and TRBJ2-1, with TRBD1 matching 7 bases. Germline V gene lookup returns CDR1 KGHSH and CDR2 LQKENI. CDR3 length: 13 amino acids. V trimming: 3 bases; J trimming: 12 bases; junction bases outside the gene matches: 8. CDR3 residues: CASSPGQRDWQFF. DNA of the CDR3: TGTGCCAGCTCACCGGGACAGAGGGATTGGCAGTTCTTC.

Many counts were recorded for this clonotype. This chain uses TRBV28 with TRBJ2-1; D tentatively fits TRBD1 or TRBD2 (5 bases each). Trimming cost V 5 bases and J 3 bases, with 14 bases left between them. The CDR3 runs to 15 residues. Germline assignment: CDR1 MDHEN and CDR2 SYDVKM. The DNA of the CDR3 is TGTGCCAGCAGTGCCCCCGGGACCAACTACAATGAGCAGTTCTTC. It codes for CASSAPGTNYNEQFF.

This clonotype was observed a few times. This chain joins TRBV12-3 or TRBV12-4 and TRBJ2-7; D is unclear. The CDR3 spans 15 residues. Trimming shortened V by 6 bases and J by 0 bases, and 15 bases separated the two germline ends. CDR3 loop: CASRVGPTTSYEQYF. Written as DNA, the CDR3 is TGTGCCAGCAGGGTGGGCCCAACGACCTCCTACGAGCAGTACTTC.

The genes are TRBV27 and TRBJ2-1; 12 nucleotides line up with TRBD1. The CDR3 is 13 residues long. Germline values: CDR1 MNHEY, CDR2 SMNVEV (reference sequence). V trimming: 10 bases; J trimming: 4 bases; junction bases outside the gene matches: 2. The CDR3 DNA reads TGTGCCAAGGGACAGGGGGCATACAATGAGCAGTTCTTC. Its translation is CAKGQGAYNEQFF.

This chain joins TRBV7-2 and TRBJ2-5; no definite D call. CDR1 and CDR2 (germline): SGHTA, FQGNSA. With 4 bases removed from V and 6 bases from J, the gap between germline ends came to 9 bases. The CDR3 consists of 12 residues. The CDR3: CASSSDLQTQYF. CDR3 DNA: TGTGCCAGCAGCTCAGACTTGCAGACCCAGTACTTC. Drawing the rest from reference TRBV7-2 and TRBJ2-5, the complete variable domain is GAGVSQSPSNKVTEKGKDVELRCDPISGHTALYWYRQSLGQGLEFLIYFQGNSAPDKSGLPSDRFSAERTGGSVSTLTIQRTQQEDSAVYLCASSSDLQTQYFGPGTRLLVL.

The chain links TRBV29-1 to TRBJ2-7; 8 bases map to TRBD2. Trimming took 7 bases from V and 0 from J; bases not matched to a gene: 5. CDR3 length equals 13 residues. Germline V CDR1 and CDR2: SQVTM, ANQGSEA. CDR3 region: CSAGTRLSYEQYF. CDR3 bases: TGCAGCGCCGGGACTAGGCTCTCCTACGAGCAGTACTTC.

The chain has TRBV9 and TRBJ2-2; 9 nucleotides align to TRBD2. Germline lookup yields CDR1 SGDLS and CDR2 YYNGEE. CDR3 size: 16 residues. The V segment lost 0 bases and the J segment 1 base; nucleotides outside the gene matches: 1. The CDR3 protein is CASSVASGMNTGELFF. The CDR3 DNA reads as TGTGCCAGCAGCGTAGCTAGCGGGATGAACACCGGGGAGCTGTTTTTT. Full variable domain (rest looked up from reference TRBV9 and TRBJ2-2): DSGVTQTPKHLITATGQRVTLRCSPRSGDLSVYWYQQSLDQGLQFLIQYYNGEERAKGNILERFSAQQFPDLHSELNLSSLELGDSALYFCASSVASGMNTGELFFGEGSRLTVL.

This clonotype occurred a few times. The J gene is TRBJ1-6, the V gene TRBV10-2, with D possibly being TRBD1 (6 bases). Per the germline V gene, CDR1 is WSHSY and CDR2 is SAAADI. This CDR3 spans 13 amino acids. V was shortened by 5 bases and J by 10 bases, with 12 bases between the two germline ends. CDR3 coding DNA: TGCGCCAGCAGTTCCGCAGGGGTATCACCCCTCCACTTT. Translating gives CASSSAGVSPLHF.

This chain links TRBV19 with TRBJ2-1, with 9 bases fitting TRBD2. Looked up from germline, CDR1 is LNHDA and CDR2 is SQIVND (reference sequence). The CDR3 has 14 residues. V was pared by 3 bases and J by 9 bases, with 6 bases of the junction left unmatched. The CDR3 DNA follows: TGTGCCAGTAGTATGGCGGGAGGGCCATTTGAGCAGTTCTTC. Its translation is CASSMAGGPFEQFF.

Points on this clonotype: Being one base from a much bigger clone, this may be a read error. DNA for the CDR3: TGTGCCATCAGGGGGCAGGTCTCAGTCTATGAGCAGTTCTTC. It yields the protein CAIRGQVSVYEQFF. The chain couples TRBV2 to TRBJ2-1; 8 nucleotides line up with TRBD1. The germline gives CDR1 SNHLY, CDR2 FYNNEI. J was trimmed by 8 bases and V by 10 bases; bases with no gene match: 13. The CDR3 is 14 amino acids.

The table lists this clonotype with a few counts. The chain employs TRBV6-1 and TRBJ2-2; 7 bases agree with TRBD1. The CDR3 contains 15 residues. V lost 6 bases to trimming and J lost 8 bases; unmatched junction nucleotides: 12. Germline V gives CDR1 MNHNS, CDR2 SASEGT. CDR3 sequence (DNA): TGTGCCAGCAGGGCACAGGGGATACACGGAGGGGAGCTGTTTTTT. Its protein product is CASRAQGIHGGELFF.

The V gene is TRBV4-1, the J gene TRBJ1-2, with D possibly TRBD1 on 6 matching bases. The CDR3 contains 14 residues. V was cut by 4 bases and J by 8 bases, with 17 bases left in between. Germline CDR1 reads MGHRA; CDR2 reads YSYEKL. The DNA for the CDR3 is TGCGCCAGCAGCCTACGGGGGGGACAAGGAGGCTACACCTTC. Its translation is CASSLRGGQGGYTF.

This clonotype was detected only a few times. J is TRBJ2-1 and V is TRBV20-1; 12 bases are a match to TRBD2. V lost 5 bases, J lost 0 bases, and 11 bases stayed unmatched. The V gene's germline CDR1 is DFQATT and CDR2 SNEGSKA (reference sequence). The CDR3 has 18 residues. CDR3 region: CSAAPGLAGGLSYNEQFF. In DNA, the CDR3 is TGCAGTGCTGCCCCGGGACTAGCGGGCGGACTCTCCTACAATGAGCAGTTCTTC.

The rearrangement uses TRBV4-1 and TRBJ2-1; D gene uncertain. The CDR3 totals 16 residues. V was trimmed by 1 base and J by 3 bases, leaving 13 bases between them. Germline CDR1 MGHRA, CDR2 YSYEKL. CDR3 bases: TGCGCCAGCAGCCAAGGTCTGGGTCCCCGCTACAATGAGCAGTTCTTC. Its protein is CASSQGLGPRYNEQFF.

This clonotype was seen more than once but under ten times. The chain carries TRBV12-3 or TRBV12-4 and TRBJ2-3; TRBD2 matches at 9 bases. The CDR3 runs to 15 residues. Trimming at V came to 9 bases and at J to 3 bases, leaving 10 bases not matched to a gene. CDR3 amino acids: CASSLAGRQTDTQYF. The CDR3 DNA sequence: TGTGCCAGTTCCCTAGCGGGACGTCAGACAGATACGCAGTATTTT.

This clonotype has ten or more counts. The gene calls are TRBV12-3 or TRBV12-4 and TRBJ2-1, with 7 bases aligning to TRBD2. V lost 1 base to trimming and J lost 9 bases; unmatched junction nucleotides: 9. The CDR3 extends over 15 amino acids. CDR3 residues: CASSLGAGVLGEQFF. The CDR3, as DNA: TGTGCCAGCAGTTTAGGGGCGGGAGTGTTGGGTGAGCAGTTCTTC.

Many counts were recorded for this clonotype. The gene calls are TRBV12-3 or TRBV12-4 and TRBJ1-1; D is ambiguous. The CDR3 contains 13 residues. Trimming left V 6 bases short and J 1 base short, with 9 bases between. In nucleotides, the CDR3 is TGTGCCAGCAGCTCAATCGGGAACACTGAAGCTTTCTTT. It is translated as CASSSIGNTEAFF.

The rearrangement joins TRBV27 to TRBJ2-7, with D possibly matching TRBD2 (6 bases). In germline, CDR1 is MNHEY, CDR2 SMNVEV (reference sequence). This CDR3 has 14 amino acids. V was clipped by 4 bases and J by 5 bases, with 15 bases between them. CDR3: CASSSITGVNEQYF. The CDR3, as DNA: TGTGCCAGCAGTTCTATTACGGGAGTCAACGAGCAGTACTTC.

This clonotype was recorded many times. This CDR3 reads CASSFAPGSIRPYEQYF. CDR3 coding DNA: TGTGCCAGCAGTTTTGCCCCCGGGTCGATACGGCCGTACGAGCAGTACTTC. The gene calls are TRBV28 and TRBJ2-7; D remains ambiguous. Germline V gene lookup returns CDR1 MDHEN and CDR2 SYDVKM. With 3 bases removed from V and 4 bases from J, the gap between germline ends came to 22 bases. The CDR3 sequence is 17 residues long.

This clonotype was picked up a small number of times. The CDR3 sequence is CASRAGLYGGEQFF. CDR3 coding DNA: TGTGCCAGCAGAGCCGGACTATATGGTGGTGAGCAGTTCTTC. This chain links TRBV2 with TRBJ2-1; a weak D match, TRBD2 (6 bases). Trimming removed 6 bases from V and 9 bases from J, with 18 bases in between. This CDR3 is built from 14 residues. Germline CDR1 SNHLY, CDR2 FYNNEI.

The chain employs TRBV7-2 and TRBJ2-3; possible D gene TRBD1, 6 bases. Germline CDR1 is SGHTA and CDR2 is FQGNSA. This CDR3 contains 16 residues. Trimming removed 1 base from V and 3 bases from J, with 14 bases in between. CDR3 in amino acids: CASSLGYRVGTDTQYF. For the CDR3, the DNA is TGTGCCAGCAGCTTAGGTTACAGGGTGGGGACAGATACGCAGTATTTT.

The chain is built from TRBV11-2 and TRBJ2-2; TRBD2 aligns across 8 bases. The germline CDR1 and CDR2 sequences are SGHAT and FQNNGV. With V trimmed by 6 bases and J by 3 bases, 9 bases remained unmatched. The CDR3 has 16 amino acids. The CDR3 protein is CASRHSSGRYTGELFF. CDR3 DNA: TGTGCCAGCAGACATTCAAGCGGGAGATACACCGGGGAGCTGTTTTTT.

This clonotype was recorded at least ten times. The genes are TRBV28 and TRBJ2-3; TRBD2 agrees at 8 bases. Germline assignment: CDR1 MDHEN and CDR2 SYDVKM. The CDR3 contains 16 residues. Trimming removed 7 bases from V and 3 bases from J; junction bases left unmatched: 12. This chain's CDR3 is CASNGWAGGRTDTQYF. As DNA, the CDR3 is TGTGCCAGCAATGGATGGGCGGGAGGCAGGACAGATACGCAGTATTTT.